One TCR beta chain is described in this entry. The data are from a study of blood T cell repertoires in COVID-19. Across the whole study: T cells, B-cell-depleted T cells, or PBMCs supplied cDNA or gDNA.

Looked up from germline, CDR1 is SEHNR and CDR2 is FQNEAQ (reference sequence). This CDR3 comprises 13 residues. V was shortened by 5 bases and J by 4 bases, with 10 bases between the two germline ends. In the source study's methods: Estimation of nucleated cell counts relied on the amplification of reference gene primers. The table came from immunoSEQ multiplex PCR; TCRdb's copy has only in-frame clones and leaves some out. V and J calls and clone size are copied from that table; D and trimming were computed from the DNA. The table has some 70,000 clones, approximately 90% seen once; the top ten hold roughly 2.7%.

This sequence was found in a man between 65 and 85 years old with active or convalescent COVID-19. The sample was peripheral blood. The V gene is TRBV7-9, the J gene TRBJ2-3; D might be TRBD2 (6 bases). The CDR3, as DNA: TGTGCCAGCAGCCTGGGACTTTCAGATACGCAGTATTTT. The encoded protein is CASSLGLSDTQYF. Drawing the rest from reference TRBV7-9 and TRBJ2-3, the complete variable domain is DTGVSQNPRHKITKRGQNVTFRCDPISEHNRLYWYRQTLGQGPEFLTYFQNEAQLEKSRLLSDRFSAERPKGSFSTLEIQRTEQGDSAMYLCASSLGLSDTQYFGPGTRLTVL.